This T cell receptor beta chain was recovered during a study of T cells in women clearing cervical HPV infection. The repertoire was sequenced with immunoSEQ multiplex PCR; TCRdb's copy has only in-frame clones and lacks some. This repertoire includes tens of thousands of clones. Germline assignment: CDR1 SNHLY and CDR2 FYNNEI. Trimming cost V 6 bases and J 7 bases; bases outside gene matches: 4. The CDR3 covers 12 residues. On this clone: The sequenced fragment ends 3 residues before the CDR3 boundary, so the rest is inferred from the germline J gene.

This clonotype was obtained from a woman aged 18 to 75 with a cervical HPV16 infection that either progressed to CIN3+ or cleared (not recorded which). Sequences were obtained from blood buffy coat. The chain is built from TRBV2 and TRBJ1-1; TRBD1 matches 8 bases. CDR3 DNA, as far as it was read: TGTGCCAGCAGATTACAGGGGGTTGAA. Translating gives CASRLQGVE. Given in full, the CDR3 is CASRLQGVEAFF.